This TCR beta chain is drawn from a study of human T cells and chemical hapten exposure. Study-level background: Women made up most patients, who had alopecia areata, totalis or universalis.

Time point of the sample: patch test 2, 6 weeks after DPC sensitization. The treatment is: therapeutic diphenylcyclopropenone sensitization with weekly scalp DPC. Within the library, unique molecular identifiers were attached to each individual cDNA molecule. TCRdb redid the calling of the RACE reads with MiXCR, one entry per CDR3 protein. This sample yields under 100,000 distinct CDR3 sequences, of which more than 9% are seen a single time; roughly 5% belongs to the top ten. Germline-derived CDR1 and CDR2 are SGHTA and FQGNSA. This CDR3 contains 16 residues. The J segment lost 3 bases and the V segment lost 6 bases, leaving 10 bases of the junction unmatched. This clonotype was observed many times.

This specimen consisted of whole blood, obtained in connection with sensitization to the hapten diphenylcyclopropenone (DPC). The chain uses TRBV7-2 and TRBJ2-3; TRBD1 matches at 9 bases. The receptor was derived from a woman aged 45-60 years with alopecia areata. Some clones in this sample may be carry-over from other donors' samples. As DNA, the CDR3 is TGTGCCAGCAGTCGTACCGGGACAGGGACGACAGATACGCAGTATTTT. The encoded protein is CASSRTGTGTTDTQYF.